One sample yielded the 12 T cell receptor beta chains listed below, sequenced in a study of T-cell reconstitution after alpha-beta-depleted transplantation in children. The TCRbeta library incorporated unique molecular identifiers. TCRdb recomputed calls from the PCR reads with MiXCR, one row per CDR3 protein. The data show approximately 1,000,000 distinct CDR3 sequences, 25% to 35% seen once. The sample here was PBMCs, mostly from graft donor cells, taken 360 days after TCRalphabeta/CD19-depleted stem cell transplant. These TCRs come from a boy in the first two years of life who had a stem cell transplant for SCID, so the T cells may come from the graft donor.

A few counts support this clonotype. The chain is built from TRBV4-1 and TRBJ2-7; TRBD2 agrees at 11 bases. Germline values: CDR1 MGHRA, CDR2 YSYEKL. CDR3 size: 13 residues. V dropped 0 bases and J dropped 9; count of bases not matched to a gene: 1. Here the CDR3 reads CASSQEGLAVQYF. In DNA, the CDR3 is TGCGCCAGCAGCCAAGAGGGACTAGCGGTGCAGTACTTC.

The rearrangement uses TRBV9 and TRBJ2-7, with D unresolved. V gave up 0 bases and J gave up 2 bases, with 12 bases separating them. CDR1 and CDR2 (germline): SGDLS, YYNGEE. The CDR3 is 15 residues long. CDR3 residues: CASSVAPDGAYEQYF. The CDR3, as DNA: TGTGCCAGCAGCGTAGCCCCCGACGGCGCCTACGAGCAGTACTTC. The variable domain in full, completed from reference TRBV9 and TRBJ2-7, reads DSGVTQTPKHLITATGQRVTLRCSPRSGDLSVYWYQQSLDQGLQFLIQYYNGEERAKGNILERFSAQQFPDLHSELNLSSLELGDSALYFCASSVAPDGAYEQYFGPGTRLTVT.

This clonotype was seen once. One junction end does not reproduce the germline sequence, and a read error may be involved. The V and J genes are TRBV5-1 and TRBJ1-1, with D tentatively TRBD1 (5 bases). The CDR3 has 14 amino acids. The germline gives CDR1 SGHRS, CDR2 YFSETQ. In nucleotides, the CDR3 is TGCGCCAGCAGCTTGGCCCGACTAGGGGATAATTTGCTCTTT. Translation gives CASSLARLGDNLLF.

The V call is TRBV7-3, the J call TRBJ2-1, with TRBD1 matching over 9 bases. Germline-derived CDR1 and CDR2 are SGHTA and FQGTGA. The CDR3 extends over 19 amino acids. J gave up 9 bases and V 8 bases, and 26 bases lay outside the gene matches. The CDR3 nucleotides are TGTGCCAGCTGTTCGCTAGGGACAGGGAGTTTACGGTTACGCGGTGAGCAGTTCTTC. It is translated as CASCSLGTGSLRLRGEQFF.

The rearrangement joins TRBV12-3 or TRBV12-4 to TRBJ2-7; 8 nucleotides line up with TRBD1. The V and J ends lost 3 bases and 4 bases, in that order; junction bases with no gene match: 8. This CDR3 spans 15 amino acids. The CDR3 coding sequence is TGTGCCAGCAGTTTCCCCGGGACAGGAGTTTACGAGCAGTACTTC. The encoded protein is CASSFPGTGVYEQYF.

The rearrangement links TRBV4-3 to TRBJ2-3; perhaps TRBD2 as D (5 bases). This CDR3 contains 16 residues. CDR1 and CDR2 (germline): LGHNA, YSLEER. V was shortened by 0 bases and J by 4 bases, with 14 bases between the two germline ends. The CDR3 sequence is CASSQDGVLSSDTQYF. Here the CDR3 DNA reads TGCGCCAGCAGCCAAGACGGGGTCCTTTCGTCAGATACGCAGTATTTT.

This chain connects TRBV4-1 to TRBJ2-6; TRBD2 matches at 10 bases. V was pared by 4 bases and J by 1 base, with 16 bases of the junction left unmatched. This CDR3 is built from 21 residues. Germline V gene sequence: CDR1 MGHRA, CDR2 YSYEKL. CDR3 amino acids: CASSLTSSGGGSASGANVLTF. Written as DNA, the CDR3 is TGCGCCAGCAGCCTCACCTCTAGCGGGGGTGGTAGTGCTTCTGGGGCCAACGTCCTGACTTTC.

V gene TRBV7-7 combines with J gene TRBJ2-1; D is ambiguous. Germline values: CDR1 SSHAT, CDR2 FNYEAQ (reference sequence). The CDR3 is made up of 13 amino acids. Deletions cut 5 bases from V and 9 bases from J, with 14 bases between. CDR3 bases: TGTGCCAGCAGCGACCGAAGTAGACGTGAGCAGTTCTTC. Its protein is CASSDRSRREQFF. Full variable domain (rest looked up from reference TRBV7-7 and TRBJ2-1): GAGVSQSPRYKVTKRGQDVTLRCDPISSHATLYWYQQALGQGPEFLTYFNYEAQPDKSGLPSDRFSAERPEGSISTLTIQRTEQRDSAMYRCASSDRSRREQFFGPGTRLTVL.

The rearrangement links TRBV5-6 to TRBJ2-2; 7 bases fit TRBD1. CDR3 length: 16 residues. CDR1 SGHDT and CDR2 YYEEEE come from the germline V gene. V was clipped by 4 bases and J by 0 bases; unmatched bases: 6. CDR3 protein: CASSGAGTANTGELFF. CDR3 nucleotide sequence: TGTGCCAGCAGCGGGGCCGGGACAGCGAACACCGGGGAGCTGTTTTTT.

The chain is built from TRBV6-2 or TRBV6-3 and TRBJ1-2, with TRBD1 matching over 7 bases. Germline V gene sequence: CDR1 MNHEY, CDR2 SVGEGT. The CDR3 runs 14 residues. V was pared by 3 bases and J by 6 bases, with 7 bases of the junction left unmatched. CDR3 amino acids: CASSYVGQRHGYTF. For the CDR3, the DNA is TGTGCCAGCAGTTATGTGGGACAGCGCCATGGCTACACCTTC.

The chain has TRBV27 and TRBJ2-3, with 8 bases fitting TRBD2. Unmatched junction bases numbered 9, after V lost 5 bases and J lost 2 bases. Germline CDR1 and CDR2: MNHEY and SMNVEV (reference sequence). The CDR3 consists of 16 residues. The CDR3 sequence is CASSPSGGGHTDTQYF. The CDR3 DNA follows: TGTGCCAGCAGTCCTTCGGGCGGGGGGCACACAGATACGCAGTATTTT.

The chain's CDR3 is CASSFLSGGTYEQYF. The CDR3 DNA is TGCGCCAGCAGCTTTCTTTCGGGGGGGACCTACGAGCAGTACTTC. This rearrangement joins TRBV5-1 to TRBJ2-7; 8 positions agree with TRBD2. This CDR3 region has 15 residues. CDR1 is SGHRS and CDR2 is YFSETQ in the germline V gene. V was pared by 2 bases and J by 2 bases, with 6 bases of the junction left unmatched.